This T cell receptor (beta chain) came from a study of post-analysis software for immune sequencing data. Across the study: Clinical courses comprised relapsing-remitting, secondary progressive and progressive-relapsing multiple sclerosis. Study outcomes and limitations: Five TRBV segments occurring more often in patients than controls included TRBV5-6, TRBV5-1 and TRBV20-1.

The TCR beta cDNA libraries contained unique molecular identifiers. TCRdb used MiXCR to reprocess the PCR reads, holding one entry per CDR3 protein. This sample has roughly 700,000 distinct CDR3 sequences, with 30% found just once. Between the trimmed V and J ends, which lost 6 bases and 4 bases, there was a span of 5 bases. Germline lookup yields CDR1 ENHRY and CDR2 SYGVKD. This CDR3 comprises 11 residues. A few counts support this clonotype. Antigen specificity is unknown. Sequencing used blood. This TCR was sampled from a girl aged 5 to 17 with multiple sclerosis. V usage is TRBV10-3 and J usage is TRBJ2-3; D call uncertain. This CDR3 is CAIRTSDTQYF. The CDR3, as DNA: TGTGCCATCAGAACATCAGATACGCAGTATTTT.